This T cell receptor (beta chain) was sequenced during a study of human T cells and chemical hapten exposure. The overall study: The study patch tested 0.01% DPC on the upper back and read results at 6 days.

Unique molecular identifiers were affixed to discrete cDNA molecules within the library. TCRdb fed the RACE reads into MiXCR, producing one record per CDR3 protein. This sample has 200,000 to 300,000 distinct CDR3 sequences, with 7.5% to 10% found just once. Time point: pre-sensitization, week 0. Indicated treatment: therapeutic diphenylcyclopropenone sensitization with weekly scalp DPC. Participating donors were patients with alopecia, aged 18 to 70 years, considered appropriate candidates for DPC. For this clonotype: The antigen is undetermined.

Study results and caveats: Expanded TCRs showed more large CDR3 clusters than pre-sensitization or healthy control sets.

Trimming removed 5 bases from V and 0 bases from J, with 8 bases in between. The V gene's germline CDR1 is SGHVS and CDR2 FQNEAQ. This CDR3 comprises 14 residues. This rearrangement joins TRBV7-8 to TRBJ1-5; no clear D. Sequenced here: whole blood, sampled in connection with sensitization to the hapten diphenylcyclopropenone (DPC). This receptor was taken from a woman between 35 and 50 years old with alopecia areata. Some clones in this sample may be carry-over from other donors' samples. In DNA form, the CDR3 reads TGTGCCAGCAGCACTACCGCTAGCAATCAGCCCCAGCATTTT. This sequence encodes CASSTTASNQPQHF.